The sequence of this T cell receptor (beta chain) was determined in a study of T cells after yellow fever vaccination. TCRdb passed the 5' RACE reads through MiXCR, listing each CDR3 protein once. The profile shows roughly 11,000 distinct CDR3 sequences, about 6.1% of them singletons. General observations from the study: The booster response re-showed most primary clones: approximately 95% CD4, about 89% CD8. Shared CD4/CD8 clonotypes were a small share, likely from convergent recombination.

With 6 bases removed from V and 5 bases from J, the gap between germline ends came to 14 bases. The CDR3 is 14 residues long. This clonotype showed up many times. The sequencing here drew on PBMCs, either bulk or a sorted T-cell subset (CD4+, CD8+, memory, or dextramer-sorted; not recorded which), taken on the day of the yellow fever booster vaccination. The V call is TRBV12-3 or TRBV12-4, the J call TRBJ1-5; no definite D call. This receptor was obtained from a man aged 25 to 45 who received the YFV17D yellow fever vaccine. The CDR3 DNA sequence: TGTGCCAGCAGGCCGCGGGGTTCGGATCAGCCCCAGCATTTT. Translation: CASRPRGSDQPQHF.